These T cell receptor beta chains were read from a single sample in a study of cytomegalovirus exposure and HLA in healthy donors. The assay was immunoSEQ multiplex PCR, and TCRdb's table has in-frame clones only and misses some. The sample yields 90,000 or so clones, about 85% seen once. The material sequenced was PBMCs. These receptors all come from a man between 18 and 35 years old in good health and CMV-seropositive. Each CDR3 is given with its conserved first and last residue. Each record gives: J gene, D gene, clone size, CDR3 length, V gene, CDR3 DNA, CDR3 protein. The D gene is left open where the match is weak. Only part of the rows carry a size: once, few, many, or a class if the clone is expanded.

TRBJ2-5	TRBD2	.	14	TRBV2	TGTGCCAGCAGTACGGGACTAGCGCGGGGCAACCAGTACTTC	CASSTGLARGNQYF
TRBJ1-5	.	.	14	TRBV5-1	TGCGCCAGCAGCCCTCGCGGGGGGCAACAGCCCCAGCATTTT	CASSPRGGQQPQHF
TRBJ2-1	.	.	12	TRBV21-1	TGTGCCAGCAGGGCGGGAAACAATGAGCAGTTCTTC	CASRAGNNEQFF
TRBJ2-7	.	.	16	TRBV18	TGTGCCAGCTCACCACTTCCCTCGGGGAGCTCCTACGAGCAGTACTTC	CASSPLPSGSSYEQYF
TRBJ1-4	TRBD1	.	15	TRBV28	TGTGCCAGCGGGTCCCCAGGGGGCACTAATGAAAAACTGTTTTTT	CASGSPGGTNEKLFF
TRBJ2-7	TRBD2	.	16	TRBV5-6	TGTGCCAGCAGCTTCGAAAGTCGGGCGGGAGCCTACGAGCAGTACTTC	CASSFESRAGAYEQYF
TRBJ2-1	.	once	13	TRBV9	TGTGCCAGCAGCGTCGACAACCACAATGAGCAGTTCTTC	CASSVDNHNEQFF
TRBJ2-1	.	.	16	TRBV4-1	TGCGCCAGCAGCCAATCGCTAACAGGTCGTTACAATGAGCAGTTCTTC	CASSQSLTGRYNEQFF
TRBJ1-1	.	.	13	TRBV19	TGTGCCAGTAGAGGCAGGGCGAACACTGAAGCTTTCTTT	CASRGRANTEAFF
TRBJ2-3	TRBD1	.	15	TRBV28	TGTGCCAGCAGTCTCCGGGGACAGGGGGAAGATACGCAGTATTTT	CASSLRGQGEDTQYF
TRBJ1-2	.	.	13	TRBV4-1	TGCGCCAGCAGCCAATTTGGAGGGGTCGGCTACACCTTC	CASSQFGGVGYTF
TRBJ1-3	.	few	12	TRBV28	TGTGCCAGCAGTTTTGCGGGAAACACCATATATTTT	CASSFAGNTIYF
TRBJ2-7	TRBD1	few	15	TRBV11-2	TGTGCCAGCAGGCGGCCGGGACAGGGGACCTACGAGCAGTACTTC	CASRRPGQGTYEQYF
TRBJ2-3	.	.	15	TRBV9	TGTGCCAGCAGCGTATCGGGAGTGGGCACAGATACGCAGTATTTT	CASSVSGVGTDTQYF
TRBJ2-1	TRBD2	.	19	TRBV9	TGTGCCAGCAGCACGGGACTAGCGGGGAGAACCCACTCCTACAATGAGCAGTTCTTC	CASSTGLAGRTHSYNEQFF
TRBJ2-2	.	many	15	TRBV9	TGTGCCAGCAGCGTAGACGGGAGCGGGACCGGGGAGCTGTTTTTT	CASSVDGSGTGELFF
TRBJ2-5	TRBD2	.	15	TRBV10-1	TGCGCCAGCAGCCCCGGACTAGCGGGACCAGAGACCCAGTACTTC	CASSPGLAGPETQYF
TRBJ2-7	TRBD1	.	14	TRBV16	TGTGCCAGCAGCTCCGGGACAGGCTCCTACGAGCAGTACTTC	CASSSGTGSYEQYF
TRBJ2-7	.	few	15	TRBV2	TGTGCCAGCAGTACGCGACAGGTTGACTCCTACGAGCAGTACTTC	CASSTRQVDSYEQYF
TRBJ1-2	TRBD1	.	17	TRBV27	TGTGCCAGCAGTACCTCGACAGGGGGTGAAGCTAACTATGGCTACACCTTC	CASSTSTGGEANYGYTF
TRBJ2-7	TRBD2	.	13	TRBV30	TGTGCCTGGAGTGTCGGGGGGGGAGACGAGCAGTACTTC	CAWSVGGGDEQYF
TRBJ2-1	TRBD1	.	16	TRBV27	TGTGCCAGCAGTAAAGGGACAGGGGGCTCCTACAATGAGCAGTTCTTC	CASSKGTGGSYNEQFF
TRBJ1-4	.	.	14	TRBV2	TGTGCCAGCAGTGAAGACGGGGGTGATGAAAAACTGTTTTTT	CASSEDGGDEKLFF
TRBJ1-1	.	few	16	TRBV18	TGTGCCAGCTCACCTCGGACGAGGGCTATGAACACTGAAGCTTTCTTT	CASSPRTRAMNTEAFF
TRBJ2-3	TRBD2	.	15	TRBV18	TGTGCCAGCTCAAAACTAGCGGGAGCCACAGATACGCAGTATTTT	CASSKLAGATDTQYF
TRBJ2-2	TRBD1	.	15	TRBV5-4	TGTGCCAGCAGCGCGGACAGGGGGAGGATCAGGGAGCTGTTTTTT	CASSADRGRIRELFF
TRBJ2-1	TRBD2	.	16	TRBV4-2	TGTGCCAGCAGCCAATTTTCAGCGGGATCCTACAATGAGCAGTTCTTC	CASSQFSAGSYNEQFF
TRBJ2-2	.	once	16	TRBV6-6	TGTGCCAGCAGTACCCCTAGCAGCACGAACACCGGGGAGCTGTTTTTT	CASSTPSSTNTGELFF
TRBJ1-5	TRBD1	.	14	TRBV27	TGTGCCAGCAGTCCCAGGGGGAGCAATCAGCCCCAGCATTTT	CASSPRGSNQPQHF
TRBJ2-1	.	.	15	TRBV27	TGTGCCAGCAGTTTATGGCGAGGAACCTACAATGAGCAGTTCTTC	CASSLWRGTYNEQFF